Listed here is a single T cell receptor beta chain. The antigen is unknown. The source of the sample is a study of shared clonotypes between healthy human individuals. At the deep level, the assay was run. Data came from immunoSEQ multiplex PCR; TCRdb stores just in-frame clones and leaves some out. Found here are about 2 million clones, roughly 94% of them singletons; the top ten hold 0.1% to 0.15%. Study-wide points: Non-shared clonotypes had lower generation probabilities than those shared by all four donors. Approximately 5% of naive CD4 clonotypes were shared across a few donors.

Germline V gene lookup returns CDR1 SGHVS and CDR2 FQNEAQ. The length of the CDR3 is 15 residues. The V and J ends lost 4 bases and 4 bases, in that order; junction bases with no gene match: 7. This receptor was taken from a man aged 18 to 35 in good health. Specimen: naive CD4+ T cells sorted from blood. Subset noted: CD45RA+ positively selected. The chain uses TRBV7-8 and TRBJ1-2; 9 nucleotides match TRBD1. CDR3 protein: CASSYLDRGAYGYTF. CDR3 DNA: TGTGCCAGCAGCTACCTAGACAGGGGGGCCTATGGCTACACCTTC.